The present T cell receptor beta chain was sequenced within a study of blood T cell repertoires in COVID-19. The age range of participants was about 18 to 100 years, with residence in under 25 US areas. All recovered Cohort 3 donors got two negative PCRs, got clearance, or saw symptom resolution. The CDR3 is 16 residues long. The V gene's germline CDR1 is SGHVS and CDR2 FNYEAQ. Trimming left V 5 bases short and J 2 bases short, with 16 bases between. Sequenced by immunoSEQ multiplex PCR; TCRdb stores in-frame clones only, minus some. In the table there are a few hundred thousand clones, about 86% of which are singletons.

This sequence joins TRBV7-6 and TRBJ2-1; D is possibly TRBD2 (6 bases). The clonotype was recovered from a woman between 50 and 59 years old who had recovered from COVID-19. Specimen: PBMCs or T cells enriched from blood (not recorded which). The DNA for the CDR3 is TGTGCCAGCAGCCTCCTCGCGGGGCCCGCCTACAATGAGCAGTTCTTC. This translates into CASSLLAGPAYNEQFF.